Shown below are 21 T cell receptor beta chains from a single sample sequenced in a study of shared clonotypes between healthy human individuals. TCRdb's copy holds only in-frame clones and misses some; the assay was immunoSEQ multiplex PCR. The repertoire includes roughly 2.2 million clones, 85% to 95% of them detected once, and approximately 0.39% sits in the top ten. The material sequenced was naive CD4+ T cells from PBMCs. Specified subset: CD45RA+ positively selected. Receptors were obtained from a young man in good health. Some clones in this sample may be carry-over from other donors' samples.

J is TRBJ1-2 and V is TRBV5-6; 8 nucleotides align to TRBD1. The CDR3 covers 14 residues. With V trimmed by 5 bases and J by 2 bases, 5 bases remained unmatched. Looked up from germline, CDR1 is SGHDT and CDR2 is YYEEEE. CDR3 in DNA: TGTGCCAGCAGGCCAGGGGGCGCCAACTATGGCTACACCTTC. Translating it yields CASRPGGANYGYTF.

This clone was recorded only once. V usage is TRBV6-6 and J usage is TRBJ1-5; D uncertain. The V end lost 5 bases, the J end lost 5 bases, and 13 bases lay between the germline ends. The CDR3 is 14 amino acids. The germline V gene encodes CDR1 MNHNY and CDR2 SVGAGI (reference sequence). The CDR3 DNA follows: TGTGCCAGCAGTCCTCCGACAATTTATCAGCCCCAGCATTTT. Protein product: CASSPPTIYQPQHF.

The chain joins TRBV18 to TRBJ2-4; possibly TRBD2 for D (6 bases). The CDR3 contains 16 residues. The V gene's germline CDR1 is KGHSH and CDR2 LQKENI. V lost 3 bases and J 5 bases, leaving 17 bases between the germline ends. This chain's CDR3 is CASSPPGLRRENIQYF. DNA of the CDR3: TGTGCCAGCTCACCTCCGGGACTGCGGCGGGAAAACATTCAGTACTTC.

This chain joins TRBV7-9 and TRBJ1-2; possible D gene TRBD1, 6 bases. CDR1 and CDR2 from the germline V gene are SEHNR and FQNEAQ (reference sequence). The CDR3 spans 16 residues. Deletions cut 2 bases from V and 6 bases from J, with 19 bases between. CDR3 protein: CASSLSYGARGHGYTF. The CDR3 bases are TGTGCCAGCAGCTTAAGTTACGGGGCCCGGGGGCATGGCTACACCTTC.

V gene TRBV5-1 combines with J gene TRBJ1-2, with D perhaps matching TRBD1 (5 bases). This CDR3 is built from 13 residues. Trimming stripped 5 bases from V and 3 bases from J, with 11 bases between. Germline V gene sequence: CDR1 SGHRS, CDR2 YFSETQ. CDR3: CASRVRDDYGYTF. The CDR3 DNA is TGCGCCAGCAGAGTCAGGGATGACTATGGCTACACCTTC.

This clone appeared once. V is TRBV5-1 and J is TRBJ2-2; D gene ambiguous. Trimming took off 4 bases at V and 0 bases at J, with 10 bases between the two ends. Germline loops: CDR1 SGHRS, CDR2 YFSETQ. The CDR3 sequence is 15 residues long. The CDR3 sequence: CASSTLSTNTGELFF. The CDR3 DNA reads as TGCGCCAGCAGCACCCTCTCCACGAACACCGGGGAGCTGTTTTTT.

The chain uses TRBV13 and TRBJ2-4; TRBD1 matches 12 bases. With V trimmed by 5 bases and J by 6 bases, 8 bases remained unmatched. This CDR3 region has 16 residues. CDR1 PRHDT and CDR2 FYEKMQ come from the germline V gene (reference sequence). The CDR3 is CASSPGQGARRNIQYF. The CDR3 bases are TGTGCCAGCAGCCCGGGACAGGGGGCGAGGAGAAACATTCAGTACTTC.

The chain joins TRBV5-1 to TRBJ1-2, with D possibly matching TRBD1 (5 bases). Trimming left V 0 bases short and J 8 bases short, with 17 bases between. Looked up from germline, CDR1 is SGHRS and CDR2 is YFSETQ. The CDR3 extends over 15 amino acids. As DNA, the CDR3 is TGCGCCAGCAGCTTGGTAGCAGGCGCCGAGGGGGGCTACACCTTC. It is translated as CASSLVAGAEGGYTF.

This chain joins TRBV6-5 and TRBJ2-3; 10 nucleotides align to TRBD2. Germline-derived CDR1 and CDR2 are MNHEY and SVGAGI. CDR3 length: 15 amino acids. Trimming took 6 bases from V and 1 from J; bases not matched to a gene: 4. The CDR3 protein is CASRGLALRTDTQYF. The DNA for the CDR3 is TGTGCCAGCAGGGGACTAGCGCTACGCACAGATACGCAGTATTTT.

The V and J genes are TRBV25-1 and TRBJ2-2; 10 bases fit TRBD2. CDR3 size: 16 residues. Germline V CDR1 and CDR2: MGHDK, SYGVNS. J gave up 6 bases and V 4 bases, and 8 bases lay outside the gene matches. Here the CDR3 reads CASSGLPSGRAGELFF. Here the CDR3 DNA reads TGTGCCAGCAGTGGCCTCCCCAGCGGGAGGGCCGGGGAGCTGTTTTTT.

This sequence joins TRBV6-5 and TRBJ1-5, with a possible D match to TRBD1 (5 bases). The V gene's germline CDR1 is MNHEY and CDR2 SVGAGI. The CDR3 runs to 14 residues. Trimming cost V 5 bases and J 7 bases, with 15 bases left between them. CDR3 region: CASSRTQGEQPQHF. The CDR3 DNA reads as TGTGCCAGCAGTCGCACACAAGGGGAGCAGCCCCAGCATTTT.

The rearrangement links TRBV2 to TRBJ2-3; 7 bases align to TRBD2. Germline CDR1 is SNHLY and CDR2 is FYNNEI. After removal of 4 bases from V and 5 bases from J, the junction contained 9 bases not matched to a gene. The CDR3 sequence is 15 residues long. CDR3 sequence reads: CASSGRREKVDTQYF. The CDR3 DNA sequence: TGTGCCAGCAGTGGACGGCGGGAGAAGGTAGATACGCAGTATTTT.

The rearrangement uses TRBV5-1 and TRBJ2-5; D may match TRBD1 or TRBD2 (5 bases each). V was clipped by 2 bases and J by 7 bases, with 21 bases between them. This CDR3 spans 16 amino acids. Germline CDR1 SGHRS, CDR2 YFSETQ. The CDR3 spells CASSLGPGSVEATQYF. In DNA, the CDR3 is TGCGCCAGCAGCTTAGGTCCAGGGTCAGTGGAGGCGACCCAGTACTTC.

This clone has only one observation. This CDR3 reads CASSTRIAGAYSYNEQFF. The CDR3 nucleotides read TGTGCCAGCAGCACTAGGATAGCGGGAGCGTATTCCTACAATGAGCAGTTCTTC. The chain couples TRBV9 to TRBJ2-1; TRBD2 matches 9 bases. The CDR3 spans 18 residues. From germline, CDR1 is SGDLS and CDR2 YYNGEE. The trim removed 4 bases at V and 1 base at J, leaving 12 bases unmatched.

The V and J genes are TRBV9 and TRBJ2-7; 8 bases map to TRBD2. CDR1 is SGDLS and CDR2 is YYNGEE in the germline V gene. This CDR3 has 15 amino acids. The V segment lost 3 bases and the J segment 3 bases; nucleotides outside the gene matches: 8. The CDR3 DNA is TGTGCCAGCAGCGCACGTAGCGGGGAAGTCTACGAGCAGTACTTC. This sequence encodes CASSARSGEVYEQYF.

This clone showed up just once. DNA of the CDR3: TGTGCCAGCAGCTGGCAGGCCGGGGCCCCCTATGGCTACACCTTC. It translates to CASSWQAGAPYGYTF. The chain joins TRBV5-4 to TRBJ1-2, with a weak D call TRBD1 (5 bases). Germline lookup yields CDR1 SGHNT and CDR2 YYREEE (reference sequence). This CDR3 has 15 amino acids. Trimming took off 3 bases at V and 4 bases at J, with 16 bases between the two ends.

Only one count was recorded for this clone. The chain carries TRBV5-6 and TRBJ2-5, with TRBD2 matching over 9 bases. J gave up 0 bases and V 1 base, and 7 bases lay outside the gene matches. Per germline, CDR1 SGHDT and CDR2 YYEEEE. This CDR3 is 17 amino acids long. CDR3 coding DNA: TGTGCCAGCAGCTTGAGCCTAGCGGGGCCGTACCAAGAGACCCAGTACTTC. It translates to CASSLSLAGPYQETQYF.

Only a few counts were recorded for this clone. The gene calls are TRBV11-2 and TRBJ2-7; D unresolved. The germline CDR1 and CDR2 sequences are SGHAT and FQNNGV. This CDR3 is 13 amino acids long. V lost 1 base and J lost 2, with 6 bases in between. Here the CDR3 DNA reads TGTGCCAGCAGCTTAGGCAGAACCTACGAGCAGTACTTC. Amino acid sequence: CASSLGRTYEQYF.

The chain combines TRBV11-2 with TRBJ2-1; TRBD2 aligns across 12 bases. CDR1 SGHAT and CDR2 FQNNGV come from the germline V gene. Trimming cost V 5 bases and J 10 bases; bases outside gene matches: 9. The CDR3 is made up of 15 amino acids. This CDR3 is CASSLWTSGNREQFF. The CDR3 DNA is TGTGCCAGCAGCCTGTGGACTAGCGGGAACCGCGAGCAGTTCTTC.

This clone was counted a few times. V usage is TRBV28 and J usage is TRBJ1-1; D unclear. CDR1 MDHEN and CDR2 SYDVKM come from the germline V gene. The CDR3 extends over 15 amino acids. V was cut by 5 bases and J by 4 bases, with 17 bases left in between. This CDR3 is CASSPQGGGATEAFF. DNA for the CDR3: TGTGCCAGCAGTCCCCAAGGAGGTGGTGCCACTGAAGCTTTCTTT. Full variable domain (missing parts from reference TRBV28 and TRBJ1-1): DVKVTQSSRYLVKRTGEKVFLECVQDMDHENMFWYRQDPGLGLRLIYFSYDVKMKEKGDIPEGYSVSREKKERFSLILESASTNQTSMYLCASSPQGGGATEAFFGQGTRLTVV.

The CDR3 DNA reads TGTGCCAGCTCACCGACCGGACAGGTGGCCTACGAGCAGTACTTC. As protein: CASSPTGQVAYEQYF. The chain combines TRBV18 with TRBJ2-7, with TRBD1 matching over 7 bases. The CDR3 length is 15 residues. Per the germline V gene, CDR1 is KGHSH and CDR2 is LQKENI. J gave up 2 bases and V 3 bases, and 7 bases lay outside the gene matches.